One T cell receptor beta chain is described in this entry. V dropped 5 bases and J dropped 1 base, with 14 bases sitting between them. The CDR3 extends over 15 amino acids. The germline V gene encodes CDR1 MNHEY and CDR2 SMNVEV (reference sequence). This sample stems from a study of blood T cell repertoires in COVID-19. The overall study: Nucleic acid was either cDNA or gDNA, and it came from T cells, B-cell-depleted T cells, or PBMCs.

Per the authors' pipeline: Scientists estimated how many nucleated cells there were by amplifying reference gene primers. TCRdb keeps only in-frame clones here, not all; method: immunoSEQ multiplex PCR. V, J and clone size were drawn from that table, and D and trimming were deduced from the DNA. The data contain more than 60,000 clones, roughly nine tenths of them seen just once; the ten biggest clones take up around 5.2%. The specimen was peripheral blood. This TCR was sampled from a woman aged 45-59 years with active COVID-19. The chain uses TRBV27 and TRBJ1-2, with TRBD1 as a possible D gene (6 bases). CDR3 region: CASSRQWGLNYGYTF. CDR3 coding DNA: TGTGCCAGCAGTCGCCAGTGGGGGCTTAACTATGGCTACACCTTC.